What follows describes a single T cell receptor (beta chain). Antigen unknown. Trimming removed 5 bases from V and 4 bases from J; junction bases left unmatched: 6. The germline V gene encodes CDR1 SNHLY and CDR2 FYNNEI. This CDR3 comprises 14 residues. The data stem from a study of shared clonotypes between healthy human individuals. The method was immunoSEQ multiplex PCR; TCRdb's version includes in-frame clones alone and lacks a portion of them. Here the sample spans approximately 2.1 million clones, 85% to 95% being singletons. Study-wide findings and caveats: Generation probabilities were higher for clonotypes shared across all four sorted-subset donors than for unshared ones.

The chain recombines TRBV2 with TRBJ2-7, with 9 bases fitting TRBD1. This sequence was found in a man in his late teens or twenties in good health. Some clones in this sample may be carry-over from other donors' samples. Sequenced sample: naive CD4+ T cells from PBMCs. Subset in this sample: CD45RA+ positively selected. CDR3 in amino acids: CASSSTGGQYEQYF. CDR3 DNA: TGTGCCAGCAGTTCCACAGGGGGCCAGTACGAGCAGTACTTC.